This T cell receptor beta chain was profiled in a study of OX40 agonist ivuxolimab in advanced cancers. Background on the study: As their treatment, patients were administered ivuxolimab, an agonistic anti-OX40 (CD134) antibody. The mean age was about 57 years, ranging from 23 to 79, with around four fifths of participants male. Enrolled patients in dose escalation had cancers that were hepatocellular carcinoma, melanoma, renal cell or head and neck cancer. Points from the study as a whole: Averaging showed that CD8+ T cells had more expanded clones than CD4+ did.

In regard to this clone: Its target is not known.

Clones were read by immunoSEQ multiplex PCR, and TCRdb kept only the in-frame ones, dropping some. The table lists approximately 75,000 clones, 90% of them singletons, with 0.3% to 0.4% in the top ten. This CDR3 region has 16 residues. Per germline, CDR1 KGHSH and CDR2 LQKENI. Trimming took 3 bases from V and 5 from J, leaving 16 bases between them. The gene calls are TRBV18 and TRBJ2-2, with D perhaps given as TRBD1 or TRBD2 (5 bases each). The sequenced sample was CD4+ or CD8+ T cells sorted from blood, obtained in a trial of the OX40 agonist ivuxolimab. The sequence was obtained from an adult with an advanced solid tumor such as melanoma, head and neck, liver or kidney cancer. The chain's CDR3 is CASSPFGTDLTGELFF. In nucleotides, the CDR3 is TGTGCCAGCTCACCGTTTGGGACGGACTTAACCGGGGAGCTGTTTTTT.